Presented here are 20 T cell receptor beta chains from one specimen sequenced in a study of response to subunit inactivated influenza vaccine. Via MiXCR, TCRdb re-called the RT-PCR reads, giving one row per CDR3 protein. The repertoire consists of 710,000 or so distinct CDR3 sequences, with 15% to 18% occurring once and the leading ten covering approximately 10%. The source was PBMCs from blood, collected roughly 12 days after vaccination. These TCRs come from a man aged 45-65 years who received an inactivated influenza vaccine.

This chain joins TRBV11-1 and TRBJ2-5; 13 nucleotides agree with TRBD2. With 4 bases clipped from V and 2 bases from J, the junction kept 10 bases outside the gene matches. The CDR3 runs to 18 residues. CDR1 is SGHAT, CDR2 FQDESV, per germline (reference sequence). CDR3 in amino acids: CASSSLAGGPVGQETQYF. In nucleotides, the CDR3 is TGTGCCAGCAGCTCACTAGCGGGGGGGCCGGTGGGACAAGAGACCCAGTACTTC.

The rearrangement links TRBV7-2 to TRBJ2-1; D is possibly TRBD2 (7 bases). Germline lookup yields CDR1 SGHTA and CDR2 FQGNSA. The length of the CDR3 is 15 residues. V was clipped by 2 bases and J by 9 bases, with 17 bases between them. The chain's CDR3 is CASSLYEGGPREQFF. Here the CDR3 DNA reads TGTGCCAGCAGCTTATATGAGGGGGGGCCACGTGAGCAGTTCTTC.

This clonotype was picked up many times. J is TRBJ1-5 and V is TRBV12-3 or TRBV12-4; D possibly corresponds to TRBD1 (6 bases). The V end lost 5 bases, the J end lost 3 bases, and 11 bases lay between the germline ends. CDR3 length equals 14 residues. In DNA, the CDR3 is TGTGCCAGCAGTCCGACAGGCTTCAATCAGCCCCAGCATTTT. This codes for CASSPTGFNQPQHF.

This clonotype was counted only a few times. The V and J genes are TRBV14 and TRBJ2-3; the D is unclear. Between the trimmed V and J ends, which lost 3 bases and 4 bases, there was a span of 8 bases. Germline V gene data show CDR1 as SGHDN and CDR2 as FVKESK. The CDR3 is 13 residues long. CDR3 in amino acids: CASSHEEADTQYF. CDR3 nucleotides: TGTGCCAGCAGCCACGAAGAGGCAGATACGCAGTATTTT.

There are many counts of this clonotype. The rearrangement uses TRBV5-1 and TRBJ2-7; 8 nucleotides line up with TRBD2. Germline CDR1 reads SGHRS; CDR2 reads YFSETQ. V was pared by 1 base and J by 4 bases, with 4 bases of the junction left unmatched. The CDR3 runs to 14 residues. The DNA for the CDR3 is TGCGCCAGCAGCTTGTCAGCGGGAGCTTACGAGCAGTACTTC. The encoded protein is CASSLSAGAYEQYF.

This clonotype has a count of ten or more. The V gene is TRBV7-9, the J gene TRBJ2-7, with 7 positions matching TRBD1. V gave up 5 bases and J gave up 2 bases; unmatched junction bases: 6. The CDR3 totals 14 residues. The germline CDR1 and CDR2 sequences are SEHNR and FQNEAQ (reference sequence). The CDR3 DNA follows: TGTGCCAGCAGCGCAAACAGGGGAGCCTACGAGCAGTACTTC. This gives the protein CASSANRGAYEQYF.

The CDR3 region is CASSFPGAMGNEQFF. The CDR3 DNA sequence: TGTGCCAGCAGTTTTCCAGGGGCGATGGGGAATGAGCAGTTCTTC. The chain combines TRBV28 with TRBJ2-1; D possibly corresponds to TRBD1 (6 bases). The V end was cut by 3 bases, the J end by 7 bases, with 16 bases between. The V gene's germline CDR1 is MDHEN and CDR2 SYDVKM. The CDR3 has 15 residues.

The chain joins TRBV29-1 to TRBJ1-2, with 7 bases aligning to TRBD1. This CDR3 is built from 13 residues. Germline lookup yields CDR1 SQVTM and CDR2 ANQGSEA. Trimming took 6 bases from V and 7 from J; bases not matched to a gene: 11. CDR3 nucleotide sequence: TGCAGCGTCGCGCAACAGACAGGGTCTGGCTACACCTTC. Translating it yields CSVAQQTGSGYTF.

This clonotype was found many times. The chain is built from TRBV24-1 and TRBJ2-3; D remains unclear. The germline V and J ends were trimmed by 4 bases and 0 bases, with 13 bases remaining between them. The germline CDR1 and CDR2 sequences are KGHDR and SFDVKD. The CDR3 has 16 amino acids. CDR3 sequence: CATSDRTYRSTDTQYF. For the CDR3, the DNA is TGTGCCACCAGTGACAGGACCTACCGTAGCACAGATACGCAGTATTTT.

This clonotype was seen more than once but under ten times. This rearrangement joins TRBV28 to TRBJ2-7; TRBD2 is a possible D gene (5 bases). CDR3 length equals 17 residues. Looked up from germline, CDR1 is MDHEN and CDR2 is SYDVKM. Trimming cost V 5 bases and J 0 bases, with 20 bases left between them. The CDR3 here is CASSLGTKGLGSYEQYF. CDR3 bases: TGTGCCAGCAGTCTAGGAACCAAAGGACTGGGCTCCTACGAGCAGTACTTC. Based on the CDR3 plus reference TRBV28 and TRBJ2-7, the full variable domain is DVKVTQSSRYLVKRTGEKVFLECVQDMDHENMFWYRQDPGLGLRLIYFSYDVKMKEKGDIPEGYSVSREKKERFSLILESASTNQTSMYLCASSLGTKGLGSYEQYFGPGTRLTVT.

This clonotype was seen a handful of times. The rearrangement links TRBV4-1 to TRBJ2-7, with D tentatively TRBD2 (6 bases). Germline CDR1 and CDR2: MGHRA and YSYEKL. V shed 0 bases and J shed 4 bases, with 13 bases lying between them. The CDR3 runs 15 residues. CDR3 coding DNA: TGCGCCAGCAGCCAAGAGACGGGAGCCCTTTACGAGCAGTACTTC. This sequence encodes CASSQETGALYEQYF.

The V gene is TRBV27, the J gene TRBJ1-4; 8 positions match TRBD1. From germline, CDR1 is MNHEY and CDR2 SMNVEV (reference sequence). The junction had 12 bases not matched to a gene; V was cut back by 5 bases and J by 7 bases. CDR3 length: 16 amino acids. CDR3 coding DNA: TGTGCCAGCAGTCTAAGATGGAGGACAGGGAGTGAAAAACTGTTTTTT. Amino acid sequence: CASSLRWRTGSEKLFF.

The V gene is TRBV12-3 or TRBV12-4, the J gene TRBJ2-7, with D perhaps TRBD1 (5 bases). The CDR3 spans 15 residues. Trimming cost V 0 bases and J 5 bases, with 14 bases left between them. CDR3: CASSLAGLLLHEQYF. DNA of the CDR3: TGTGCCAGCAGTTTAGCGGGGCTCCTCCTCCACGAGCAGTACTTC.

This clonotype appeared a few times. The chain has TRBV3-1 and TRBJ1-2; D remains unclear. Looked up from germline, CDR1 is LGHDT and CDR2 is YNNKEL (reference sequence). Between the trimmed V and J ends, which lost 1 base and 1 base, there was a span of 7 bases. CDR3 length: 14 amino acids. The CDR3 loop is CASSQGNSNYGYTF. Here the CDR3 DNA reads TGTGCCAGCAGCCAAGGAAACAGTAACTATGGCTACACCTTC.

This clonotype has at least ten counts. The chain joins TRBV20-1 to TRBJ2-4; 7 bases are shared with TRBD1. J lost 2 bases, V lost 5 bases, and 6 bases had no gene match. Germline CDR1 is DFQATT and CDR2 is SNEGSKA (reference sequence). The CDR3 consists of 14 residues. CDR3 protein: CSAPMTGTKNIQYF. In DNA, the CDR3 is TGCAGTGCTCCAATGACAGGGACCAAAAACATTCAGTACTTC.

The chain carries TRBV30 and TRBJ1-5; 7 nucleotides line up with TRBD1. CDR1 is GTSNPN, CDR2 SVGIG, per germline (reference sequence). The CDR3 consists of 14 residues. J lost 2 bases, V lost 2 bases, and 3 bases had no gene match. The DNA of the CDR3 is TGTGCCTGGAGTAGGGACAGCCGCAATCAGCCCCAGCATTTT. This encodes CAWSRDSRNQPQHF.

This clonotype turned up a few times. V and J are TRBV7-9 and TRBJ1-1, with no clear D. Germline CDR1 is SEHNR and CDR2 is FQNEAQ (reference sequence). The CDR3 has 15 residues. V was pared by 5 bases and J by 0 bases, with 13 bases between. In DNA, the CDR3 is TGTGCCAGCAGCACCTGGACGCCTATGAACACTGAAGCTTTCTTT. It is translated as CASSTWTPMNTEAFF. Full variable domain (remainder filled in from reference TRBV7-9 and TRBJ1-1): DTGVSQNPRHKITKRGQNVTFRCDPISEHNRLYWYRQTLGQGPEFLTYFQNEAQLEKSRLLSDRFSAERPKGSFSTLEIQRTEQGDSAMYLCASSTWTPMNTEAFFGQGTRLTVV.

The rearrangement uses TRBV7-7 and TRBJ2-5; D possibly corresponds to TRBD2 (6 bases). Germline V gives CDR1 SSHAT, CDR2 FNYEAQ (reference sequence). This CDR3 has 15 amino acids. V was cut by 2 bases and J by 2 bases, with 12 bases left in between. The CDR3 bases are TGTGCCAGCAGCTTAAGGTGGGGGACTCAAGAGACCCAGTACTTC. This gives the protein CASSLRWGTQETQYF. Variable domain in full (rest from reference TRBV7-7 and TRBJ2-5): GAGVSQSPRYKVTKRGQDVTLRCDPISSHATLYWYQQALGQGPEFLTYFNYEAQPDKSGLPSDRFSAERPEGSISTLTIQRTEQRDSAMYRCASSLRWGTQETQYFGPGTRLLVL.

The genes are TRBV3-1 and TRBJ2-4, with unresolved D. Trimming stripped 4 bases from V and 0 bases from J, with 7 bases between. The CDR3 sequence is 14 residues long. Per the germline V gene, CDR1 is LGHDT and CDR2 is YNNKEL (reference sequence). The CDR3 is CASSRQVAKNIQYF. The DNA of the CDR3 is TGTGCCAGCAGCCGACAAGTAGCCAAAAACATTCAGTACTTC. The whole variable domain, remainder taken from reference TRBV3-1 and TRBJ2-4, is DTAVSQTPKYLVTQMGNDKSIKCEQNLGHDTMYWYKQDSKKFLKIMFSYNNKELIINETVPNRFSPKSPDKAHLNLHINSLELGDSAVYFCASSRQVAKNIQYFGAGTRLSVL.

The chain joins TRBV12-3 or TRBV12-4 to TRBJ1-2; D remains unclear. The V end lost 5 bases, the J end lost 7 bases, and 11 bases lay between the germline ends. The CDR3 is 12 residues long. CDR3 residues: CASSPSESGYTF. DNA for the CDR3: TGTGCCAGCAGTCCAAGCGAGAGTGGCTACACCTTC.